This is a list of T cell receptor beta chains from one sample in a study of tumor-infiltrating lymphocytes in localized non-small cell lung cancer. Only in-frame clones appear in the TCRdb table, and some are missing; sequencing was by immunoSEQ multiplex PCR. Among thousands of clones listed, around 74% were seen once. The specimen sequenced was uninvolved lung tissue not adjacent to the tumor. Receptors originate from a human donor with non-small cell lung cancer. The CDR3 runs from the conserved cysteine through the conserved F or W. D genes are given only for firm matches. The size of a clone is reported for some rows only, either as once, few or many, or as a class for expanded clones.

clone size: few; J gene: TRBJ2-6; D gene: TRBD1; V gene: TRBV27; CDR3 protein: CASSLVGQVVAGANVLTF; CDR3 DNA: TGTGCCAGCAGTTTAGTGGGACAGGTTGTGGCTGGGGCCAACGTCCTGACTTTC
clone size: once; J gene: TRBJ2-3; D gene: TRBD2; V gene: TRBV7-2; CDR3 protein: CASCHSGSTDTQYF; CDR3 DNA: TGTGCCAGCTGTCATAGCGGGAGTACAGATACGCAGTATTTT
clone size: .; J gene: TRBJ1-3; D gene: .; V gene: TRBV29-1; CDR3 protein: CSVDGGAGGNTIYF; CDR3 DNA: TGCAGCGTTGACGGGGGGGCAGGTGGAAACACCATATATTTT
clone size: once; J gene: TRBJ2-7; D gene: .; V gene: TRBV14; CDR3 protein: CASRRGGAPYEQYF; CDR3 DNA: TGTGCCAGCAGAAGGGGCGGAGCCCCCTACGAGCAGTACTTC
clone size: .; J gene: TRBJ1-1; D gene: .; V gene: TRBV9; CDR3 protein: CASSRHRAGNTEAFF; CDR3 DNA: TGTGCCAGCAGCCGACACAGGGCAGGGAACACTGAAGCTTTCTTT
clone size: .; J gene: TRBJ1-1; D gene: TRBD1; V gene: TRBV11-2; CDR3 protein: CASRYTGGAGSEAFF; CDR3 DNA: TGTGCCAGCAGGTACACAGGGGGCGCCGGATCTGAAGCTTTCTTT
clone size: once; J gene: TRBJ1-2; D gene: TRBD1; V gene: TRBV4-1; CDR3 protein: CASSQGFAGGRDYGYTF; CDR3 DNA: TGCGCCAGCAGCCAAGGGTTCGCAGGGGGTAGAGACTATGGCTACACCTTC
clone size: once; J gene: TRBJ2-7; D gene: TRBD1; V gene: TRBV5-5; CDR3 protein: CASSRQGTYEQYF; CDR3 DNA: TGTGCCAGCAGTCGACAGGGCACCTACGAGCAGTACTTC
clone size: .; J gene: TRBJ2-7; D gene: .; V gene: TRBV27; CDR3 protein: CASRSRGAPYEQYF; CDR3 DNA: TGTGCCAGCAGGTCGCGGGGAGCCCCCTACGAGCAGTACTTC
clone size: .; J gene: TRBJ2-5; D gene: .; V gene: TRBV4-3; CDR3 protein: CASSLTAQETQYF; CDR3 DNA: TGCGCCAGCAGCTTGACAGCGCAAGAGACCCAGTACTTC
clone size: .; J gene: TRBJ1-2; D gene: TRBD1; V gene: TRBV28; CDR3 protein: CASSSGQGGYTF; CDR3 DNA: TGTGCCAGCAGTTCTGGACAGGGCGGCTACACCTTC
clone size: .; J gene: TRBJ2-7; D gene: .; V gene: TRBV6-5; CDR3 protein: CASSYSLRAYEQYF; CDR3 DNA: TGTGCCAGCAGTTACTCGCTTAGGGCCTACGAGCAGTACTTC
clone size: .; J gene: TRBJ2-3; D gene: .; V gene: TRBV30; CDR3 protein: CAWREAGGFADTQYF; CDR3 DNA: TGTGCCTGGAGGGAGGCAGGAGGTTTCGCAGATACGCAGTATTTT
clone size: .; J gene: TRBJ2-5; D gene: .; V gene: TRBV11-2; CDR3 protein: CASSTSMGAGKETQYF; CDR3 DNA: TGTGCCAGCAGCACCTCGATGGGGGCCGGGAAAGAGACCCAGTACTTC
clone size: .; J gene: TRBJ1-5; D gene: TRBD1; V gene: TRBV5-5; CDR3 protein: CASSPTGGKEPQHF; CDR3 DNA: TGTGCCAGCAGCCCGACAGGGGGCAAAGAGCCCCAGCATTTT
clone size: medium-sized; J gene: TRBJ1-2; D gene: .; V gene: TRBV18; CDR3 protein: CASSLDTDPIGYTF; CDR3 DNA: TGTGCCAGCTCACTCGACACTGACCCTATCGGCTACACCTTC
clone size: .; J gene: TRBJ1-2; D gene: .; V gene: TRBV27; CDR3 protein: CASRSLGGRRDGYTF; CDR3 DNA: TGTGCCAGCAGATCCCTCGGGGGGCGAAGGGATGGCTACACCTTC
clone size: .; J gene: TRBJ1-2; D gene: .; V gene: TRBV4-3; CDR3 protein: CASSQDWVNYGYTF; CDR3 DNA: TGCGCCAGCAGCCAAGATTGGGTTAACTATGGCTACACCTTC
clone size: .; J gene: TRBJ2-5; D gene: .; V gene: TRBV27; CDR3 protein: CASSLGAGSTGTQYF; CDR3 DNA: TGTGCCAGCAGTTTAGGGGCGGGCTCCACAGGGACCCAGTACTTC
clone size: .; J gene: TRBJ2-7; D gene: TRBD2; V gene: TRBV7-6; CDR3 protein: CASSPGLAAYEQYF; CDR3 DNA: TGTGCCAGCAGCCCGGGACTAGCGGCATACGAGCAGTACTTC
clone size: .; J gene: TRBJ2-1; D gene: TRBD2; V gene: TRBV6-1; CDR3 protein: CASSGQVGAGTSGRREQFF; CDR3 DNA: TGTGCCAGCAGTGGACAGGTGGGCGCCGGGACTAGCGGGAGACGGGAGCAGTTCTTC
clone size: once; J gene: TRBJ2-1; D gene: TRBD2; V gene: TRBV10-3; CDR3 protein: CAISESRGLAPEEQFF; CDR3 DNA: TGTGCCATCAGTGAGTCTAGGGGACTAGCACCTGAGGAGCAGTTCTTC